A selection of T cell receptor beta chains follows, all from one sample in a study of shared clonotypes between healthy human individuals. The table came from immunoSEQ multiplex PCR; TCRdb's copy has only in-frame clones and leaves some out. The sample has 700,000 to 950,000 clones, 90% to 98% seen once; the top ten hold about 0.25%. Material: naive CD8+ T cells sorted from blood. These receptors were obtained from a man aged 25 to 40 in good health. Each CDR3 is given with its conserved first and last residue. A D gene is named only where the DNA matches it firmly. Size is omitted from some rows. Given values are once, few, many or a class for expanded clones.

abundance | j_gene | v_gene | d_gene | CDR3nt | CDR3aa
few | TRBJ2-7 | TRBV4-1 | TRBD2 | TGCGCCAGCAGCCTTGAGACCGGGACTAGCGTATCCTACGAGCAGTACTTC | CASSLETGTSVSYEQYF
- | TRBJ2-2 | TRBV25-1 | - | TGTGCCAGCAGTGCTTACAGGGAGAACACCGGGGAGCTGTTTTTT | CASSAYRENTGELFF
- | TRBJ1-1 | TRBV14 | - | TGTGCCAGCAGCCCGTGGATAGGGGCGAACACTGAAGCTTTCTTT | CASSPWIGANTEAFF
- | TRBJ2-7 | TRBV11-2 | - | TGTGCCAGCAGCTCAAACAGGGTCCCCTACGAGCAGTACTTC | CASSSNRVPYEQYF
- | TRBJ1-2 | TRBV29-1 | - | TGCAGCGCTCCGAACAGGGATCGCTATGGCTACACCTTC | CSAPNRDRYGYTF
- | TRBJ2-2 | TRBV7-9 | TRBD2 | TGTGCCAGCAGCTCCGCCGGGACTAGCGGGATCGAGACCGGGGAGCTGTTTTTT | CASSSAGTSGIETGELFF
- | TRBJ2-2 | TRBV7-8 | TRBD2 | TGTGCCAGCAGCCCCTTAGCGGGAAGAGAGGGAACCGGGGAGCTGTTTTTT | CASSPLAGREGTGELFF
- | TRBJ2-5 | TRBV5-1 | - | TGCGCCAGCAGCTTGGCCTACAGTCAAGAGACCCAGTACTTC | CASSLAYSQETQYF
once | TRBJ2-7 | TRBV6-5 | - | TGTGCCAGCAGTAAAAGGACAGCCTTTACCTACGAGCAGTACTTC | CASSKRTAFTYEQYF
- | TRBJ2-5 | TRBV27 | TRBD1 | TGTGCCAGCAGTTTATATACAGGGGCACAATTAGAGACCCAGTACTTC | CASSLYTGAQLETQYF
- | TRBJ1-2 | TRBV29-1 | - | TGCAGCGGGGGGGCCGCAGGGAACTATGGCTACACCTTC | CSGGAAGNYGYTF
- | TRBJ2-3 | TRBV7-9 | TRBD2 | TGTGCCAGCAGCTTTGACCGACTAGCGGGCCTCACAGATACGCAGTATTTT | CASSFDRLAGLTDTQYF
- | TRBJ2-1 | TRBV11-2 | - | TGTGCCAGCAGCCGTTTAAGGGGGTGGTCCTACAATGAGCAGTTCTTC | CASSRLRGWSYNEQFF
- | TRBJ2-7 | TRBV29-1 | - | TGCAGCGTGCGCAAACAGGAGACGGGGGAGCAGTACTTC | CSVRKQETGEQYF
- | TRBJ1-1 | TRBV27 | - | TGTGCCAGCAGACCTACGGGAGCAGTCGGGAACACTGAAGCTTTCTTT | CASRPTGAVGNTEAFF
- | TRBJ2-7 | TRBV7-2 | TRBD2 | TGTGCCAGCAGCTTAGACCCACTAGCGGGAGGAACCTACGAGCAGTACTTC | CASSLDPLAGGTYEQYF
- | TRBJ2-7 | TRBV4-3 | - | TGCGCCAGCAGCCAAGATAGGAAGGGGGGCTACGAGCAGTACTTC | CASSQDRKGGYEQYF
- | TRBJ2-1 | TRBV4-1 | - | TGCGCCAGCAGCCAATTCCTTGGAGGAGTTGAGCAGTTCTTC | CASSQFLGGVEQFF
- | TRBJ2-3 | TRBV10-1 | - | TGCGCCAGCAGTGAGACAGGGGAGGTAGATACGCAGTATTTT | CASSETGEVDTQYF
- | TRBJ2-4 | TRBV19 | TRBD2 | TGTGCCAGTAGTCCCCTTAGCGGGATAGCCAAAAACATTCAGTACTTC | CASSPLSGIAKNIQYF
- | TRBJ2-1 | TRBV30 | - | TGTGCCTGGAGAGCAACTAGGGATGAGCAGTTCTTC | CAWRATRDEQFF
- | TRBJ2-1 | TRBV7-8 | - | TGTGCCAGCAGCTTATTAGCCAGCTTAGGGAGCTCCTACAATGAGCAGTTCTTC | CASSLLASLGSSYNEQFF
- | TRBJ2-1 | TRBV9 | - | TGTGCCAGCAGCGTAGAACGAGCCCCGTACAATGAGCAGTTCTTC | CASSVERAPYNEQFF
- | TRBJ2-5 | TRBV12-2 | - | TGTGCAAGTCACTTAGACAGGACTCCCCAAGAGACCCAGTACTTC | CASHLDRTPQETQYF
- | TRBJ2-6 | TRBV27 | - | TGTGCCAGCAGATCAAGCTCTGGGGCCAACGTCCTGACTTTC | CASRSSSGANVLTF
- | TRBJ1-2 | TRBV7-6 | - | TGTGCCAGCAGCTCAATGGGAAGCGGCTACACCTTC | CASSSMGSGYTF
- | TRBJ2-3 | TRBV7-8 | - | TGTGCCAGCAGCGCCTTCATCGCCGCTAGCACAGATACGCAGTATTTT | CASSAFIAASTDTQYF
- | TRBJ2-7 | TRBV6-5 | TRBD2 | TGTGCCAGCAGTTACCTAGCGGGGTTTCCCTACGAGCAGTACTTC | CASSYLAGFPYEQYF
- | TRBJ2-2 | TRBV19 | - | TGTGCCAGTAGTGGAGCGGGTAGCACCGGGGAGCTGTTTTTT | CASSGAGSTGELFF
- | TRBJ2-1 | TRBV2 | TRBD2 | TGTGCCAGCAGGAAAGCGGGAGGGCCAGGTAATGAGCAGTTCTTC | CASRKAGGPGNEQFF
- | TRBJ2-2 | TRBV7-9 | - | TGTGCCAGCAGCTTCCTAGAGCAGGAGCTCGGGGGCACCGGGGAGCTGTTTTTT | CASSFLEQELGGTGELFF
- | TRBJ2-3 | TRBV29-1 | TRBD1 | TGCAGCGTTGAACCGACAGGGGGCAGAACAGATACGCAGTATTTT | CSVEPTGGRTDTQYF